The present T cell receptor (beta chain) was sequenced within a study of shared clonotypes between healthy human individuals. Germline loops: CDR1 GTSNPN, CDR2 SVGIG (reference sequence). The CDR3 sequence is 15 residues long. V lost 0 bases and J lost 5, with 13 bases in between. Sequencing used immunoSEQ multiplex PCR; TCRdb keeps in-frame clones, though not all of them. This table holds approximately 2.1 million clones, 85% to 95% found once. This receptor was identified in a man younger than 35 in good health. Some clones in this sample may be carry-over from other donors' samples. This chain connects TRBV30 to TRBJ1-4; the D is unclear. The sample comprised naive CD4+ T cells from PBMCs. The subset: CD45RA+ positively selected. The CDR3 region is CAWSVGAQPNEKLFF. The CDR3, as DNA: TGTGCCTGGAGTGTGGGAGCACAGCCGAATGAAAAACTGTTTTTT.